This entry features one T cell receptor beta chain sequence. Its antigen is currently unknown. J was trimmed by 5 bases and V by 6 bases; bases with no gene match: 12. CDR3 length: 16 amino acids. Germline V gene data show CDR1 as MNHEY and CDR2 as SVGAGI. This sample is drawn from a study of lymphopenia after photon versus proton radiotherapy. Findings and caveats of the study: Only patients who died were analyzed for survival; proton advantage is unproven.

Method: immunoSEQ multiplex PCR; TCRdb's copy keeps in-frame clones and lacks some. The sample lists approximately 3,100 clones, under 80% occurring once. The source of this sequence is a man older than 75 with esophageal cancer. The rearrangement joins TRBV6-5 to TRBJ2-5, with 10 bases matching TRBD1. The sequenced sample was peripheral blood, obtained from a patient treated with proton-based radiotherapy. CDR3 DNA sequence: TGTGCCAGCAGCTACAGTAGGACAGGGGGTGGGGAGACCCAGTACTTC. This gives the protein CASSYSRTGGGETQYF.